The clone carrying this T cell receptor beta chain has only one observation. This sample is drawn from a study of blood T cell repertoires in COVID-19. Looking at the study overall: COVID-19 samples from acute and convalescent phases originated in the United States, Italy and Spain.

Authors' analysis steps: Amplification from reference gene primers served as the basis for estimated nucleated cell counts. Sequenced by immunoSEQ multiplex PCR; TCRdb stores in-frame clones only, minus some. V, J and clone size derive from that table, while D and trimming were established from the DNA sequence. The sample contains around 230,000 clones, around 83% of which appear only once. The sequence derives from a woman aged 60-75 years with active or convalescent COVID-19. The specimen sequenced was peripheral blood.

CDR3 protein: CASRWAEYSTGYTF. CDR3 in DNA: TGTGCCAGCAGATGGGCCGAATACTCGACAGGCTACACCTTC. The chain recombines TRBV5-8 with TRBJ1-2; D unclear. Germline V CDR1 and CDR2: SGHTS, YDEGEE. With 5 bases removed from V and 8 bases from J, the gap between germline ends came to 19 bases. The CDR3 is 14 residues long. The whole variable domain, filled in from reference TRBV5-8 and TRBJ1-2, reads EAGVTQSPTHLIKTRGQQATLRCSPISGHTSVYWYQQALGLGLQFLLWYDEGEERNRGNFPPRFSGRQFPNYSSELNVNALELEDSALYLCASRWAEYSTGYTFGSGTRLTVV.